This T cell receptor delta chain was recovered during a study of gamma-delta chains in newborns, infants, children. Study information: Innate gammadelta T cells reportedly expand polyclonally right after birth, driven by microbial exposure, per the title.

TCRdb fed the reads into CATT to redo clone calling. The repertoire includes 4,400 or so delta-chain clones, under 50% of them detected once, and about 14% sits in the top ten. Trimming at V came to 3 bases and at J to 0 bases, leaving 20 bases not matched to a gene. The CDR3 is 22 amino acids. The germline V gene encodes CDR1 TSWWSYY and CDR2 QGS. This chain joins TRDV1 and TRDJ1; 12 nucleotides agree with TRDD3. Material for sequencing was blood. This TCR was recovered from a child who received the measles vaccine. This CDR3 is CALGDATRLTWGIRLYTDKLIF. CDR3 nucleotide sequence: TGTGCTCTTGGGGACGCTACGCGCTTAACCTGGGGGATACGCCTGTACACCGATAAACTCATCTTT.